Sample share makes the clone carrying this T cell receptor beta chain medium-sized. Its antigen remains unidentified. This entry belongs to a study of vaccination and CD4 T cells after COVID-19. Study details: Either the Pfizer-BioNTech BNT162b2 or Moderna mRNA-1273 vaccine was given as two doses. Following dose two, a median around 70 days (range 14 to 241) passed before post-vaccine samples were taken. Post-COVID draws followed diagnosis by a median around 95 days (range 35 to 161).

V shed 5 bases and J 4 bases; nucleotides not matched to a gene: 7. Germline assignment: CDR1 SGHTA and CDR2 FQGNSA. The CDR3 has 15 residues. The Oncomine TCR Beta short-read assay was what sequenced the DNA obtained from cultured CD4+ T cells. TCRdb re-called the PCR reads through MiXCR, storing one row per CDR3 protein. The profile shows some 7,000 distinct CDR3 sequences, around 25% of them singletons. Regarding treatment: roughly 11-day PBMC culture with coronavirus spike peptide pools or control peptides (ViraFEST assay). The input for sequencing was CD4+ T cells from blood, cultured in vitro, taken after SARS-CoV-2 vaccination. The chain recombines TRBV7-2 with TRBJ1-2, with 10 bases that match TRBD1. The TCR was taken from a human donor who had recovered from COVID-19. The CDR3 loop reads CASSRDRGLSYGYTF. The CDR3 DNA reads TGTGCCAGCAGCCGTGACAGGGGGCTTAGCTATGGCTACACCTTC.